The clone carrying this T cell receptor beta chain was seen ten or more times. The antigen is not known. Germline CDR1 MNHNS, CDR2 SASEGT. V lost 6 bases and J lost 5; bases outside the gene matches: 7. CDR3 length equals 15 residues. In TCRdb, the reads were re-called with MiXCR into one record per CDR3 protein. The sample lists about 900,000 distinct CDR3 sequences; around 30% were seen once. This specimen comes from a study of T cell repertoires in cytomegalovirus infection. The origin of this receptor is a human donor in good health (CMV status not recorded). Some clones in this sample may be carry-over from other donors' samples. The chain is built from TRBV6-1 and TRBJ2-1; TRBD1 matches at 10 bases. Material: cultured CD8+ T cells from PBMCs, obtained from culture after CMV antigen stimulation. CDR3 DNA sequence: TGTGCCAGCAGACCGGGACAGGGGCCCCACAATGAGCAGTTCTTC. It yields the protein CASRPGQGPHNEQFF.